A selection of T cell receptor beta chains follows, all from one sample in a study of blood T cell repertoires in COVID-19. Libraries were prepared by immunoSEQ multiplex PCR; TCRdb keeps only in-frame clonotypes and omits some of them. This table has some 62,000 clones, more than 80% appearing once. The sequencing input was peripheral blood. These receptors all come from a woman older than 75 with acute or convalescent COVID-19. The CDR3 runs from the conserved cysteine through the conserved F or W. Fields, in order: clone size, V gene, D gene, J gene, CDR3 DNA, CDR3 protein. The D gene is left open where the match is weak. Clone size, where shown, is once, few, many, or a class for clones that have expanded.

clone_size: once; v_call: TRBV5-5; d_call: TRBD1; j_call: TRBJ1-5; cdr3_nt: TGTGCCAGCAGCCCGACAGGGGGAGGCAATCAGCCCCAGCATTTT; cdr3_aa: CASSPTGGGNQPQHF
clone_size: once; v_call: TRBV9; d_call: -; j_call: TRBJ1-1; cdr3_nt: TGTGCCAGCAGCCCTACCCCATTGAACACTGAAGCTTTCTTT; cdr3_aa: CASSPTPLNTEAFF
clone_size: -; v_call: TRBV7-9; d_call: TRBD1; j_call: TRBJ1-2; cdr3_nt: TGTGCCAGCAGCCCACAGGGGGCGGTCGGCTACACCTTC; cdr3_aa: CASSPQGAVGYTF
clone_size: -; v_call: TRBV9; d_call: -; j_call: TRBJ2-7; cdr3_nt: TGTGCCAGCAGCTCAGTGGACTACGCCTACGAGCAGTACTTC; cdr3_aa: CASSSVDYAYEQYF
clone_size: -; v_call: TRBV3-1/TRBV3-2; d_call: TRBD2; j_call: TRBJ2-7; cdr3_nt: TGTGCCAGCAGCCCGCTCAGGACTAGCGGTGGTTACGAGCAGTACTTC; cdr3_aa: CASSPLRTSGGYEQYF
clone_size: -; v_call: TRBV18; d_call: -; j_call: TRBJ2-3; cdr3_nt: TGTGCCAGCTCACCACCGTCGATCTCTATCGCAGATACGCAGTATTTT; cdr3_aa: CASSPPSISIADTQYF
clone_size: -; v_call: TRBV6-6; d_call: -; j_call: TRBJ2-5; cdr3_nt: TGTGCCAGCACCATGAGGGGGGGGGAGACCCAGTACTTC; cdr3_aa: CASTMRGGETQYF
clone_size: -; v_call: TRBV19; d_call: -; j_call: TRBJ2-7; cdr3_nt: TGTGCCAGTAGGTCGGGTTACGAGCAGTACTTC; cdr3_aa: CASRSGYEQYF
clone_size: -; v_call: TRBV10-3; d_call: -; j_call: TRBJ2-2; cdr3_nt: TGTGCCATCAGTGAGTCGCCCAGGGGCCTGAACACCGGGGAGCTGTTTTTT; cdr3_aa: CAISESPRGLNTGELFF
clone_size: -; v_call: TRBV13; d_call: -; j_call: TRBJ2-1; cdr3_nt: TGTGCCAGCAGCTTATGGGAGTTGAGGGCCAGTGAGCAGTTCTTC; cdr3_aa: CASSLWELRASEQFF
clone_size: -; v_call: TRBV29-1; d_call: TRBD2; j_call: TRBJ2-7; cdr3_nt: TGCAGCGTTTCCCCTCCGGGGGGATACTACGAGCAGTACTTC; cdr3_aa: CSVSPPGGYYEQYF
clone_size: few; v_call: TRBV2; d_call: -; j_call: TRBJ1-2; cdr3_nt: TGTGCCAGTTCTGAAGCGGGGGTAAATGGCTACACCTTC; cdr3_aa: CASSEAGVNGYTF
clone_size: -; v_call: TRBV12-5; d_call: TRBD1; j_call: TRBJ1-2; cdr3_nt: TGTGCTAGTGGTTTGGTCGGGACAGGGGATTATGGCTACACCTTC; cdr3_aa: CASGLVGTGDYGYTF
clone_size: -; v_call: TRBV11-2; d_call: TRBD2; j_call: TRBJ2-3; cdr3_nt: TGTGCCAGCGGGCTAGCGGGGGGGCCGGGCGATACGCAGTATTTT; cdr3_aa: CASGLAGGPGDTQYF
clone_size: few; v_call: TRBV5-6; d_call: TRBD1; j_call: TRBJ2-7; cdr3_nt: TGTGCCAGCAGCGGGGGCCGGGCTGGACAGGGCATCGACTACGAGCAGTACTTC; cdr3_aa: CASSGGRAGQGIDYEQYF
clone_size: -; v_call: TRBV7-9; d_call: -; j_call: TRBJ1-1; cdr3_nt: TGTGCCAGCAGCCAAGCGGGCACTGAAGCTTTCTTT; cdr3_aa: CASSQAGTEAFF
clone_size: -; v_call: TRBV4-1; d_call: -; j_call: TRBJ1-5; cdr3_nt: TGCGCCAGCAGCCAAGGGCCATTACAGAGTAGCAATCAGCCCCAGCATTTT; cdr3_aa: CASSQGPLQSSNQPQHF
clone_size: -; v_call: TRBV12-3/TRBV12-4; d_call: -; j_call: TRBJ1-4; cdr3_nt: TGTGCCAGCAGTTTAGAAAGCGTCGGAAAACTGTTTTTT; cdr3_aa: CASSLESVGKLFF
clone_size: -; v_call: TRBV5-1; d_call: TRBD1; j_call: TRBJ1-3; cdr3_nt: TGCGCCAGCACCGTAGGACAGGGCGGAAACACCATATATTTT; cdr3_aa: CASTVGQGGNTIYF
clone_size: -; v_call: TRBV7-3; d_call: TRBD2; j_call: TRBJ2-2; cdr3_nt: TGTGCCAGCAGCTTCCTGGGACTAGCGGGGGGTACCACCGGGGAGCTGTTTTTT; cdr3_aa: CASSFLGLAGGTTGELFF
clone_size: -; v_call: TRBV7-6; d_call: -; j_call: TRBJ1-4; cdr3_nt: TGTGCCAGCAGCTTAGCGAGGGTCAGGATTAATGAAAAACTGTTTTTT; cdr3_aa: CASSLARVRINEKLFF
clone_size: -; v_call: TRBV10-3; d_call: -; j_call: TRBJ1-3; cdr3_nt: TGTGCCATCAGTGTTAGTAGAAACACCATATATTTT; cdr3_aa: CAISVSRNTIYF
clone_size: few; v_call: TRBV5-4; d_call: -; j_call: TRBJ1-6; cdr3_nt: TGTGCCAGCAGCTTCCAGGGCTTGAGAAATTCACCCCTCCACTTT; cdr3_aa: CASSFQGLRNSPLHF
clone_size: -; v_call: TRBV7-3; d_call: -; j_call: TRBJ2-1; cdr3_nt: TGTGCCAGCAGCTCCCGGGAGCCCTACAATGAGCAGTTCTTC; cdr3_aa: CASSSREPYNEQFF
clone_size: -; v_call: TRBV7-2; d_call: -; j_call: TRBJ1-2; cdr3_nt: TGTGCCAGCAGCCTGGCGGGGGGGAGCTATGGCTACACCTTC; cdr3_aa: CASSLAGGSYGYTF
clone_size: -; v_call: TRBV4-1; d_call: -; j_call: TRBJ2-1; cdr3_nt: TGCGCCAGCAGCCCGATACTAGCAGCCTACAATGAGCAGTTCTTC; cdr3_aa: CASSPILAAYNEQFF
clone_size: once; v_call: TRBV7-2; d_call: TRBD1; j_call: TRBJ1-2; cdr3_nt: TGTGCCAGCAGCAGTGCGCCGGGACAGGGTGGCTATGGCTACACCTTC; cdr3_aa: CASSSAPGQGGYGYTF
clone_size: -; v_call: TRBV5-1; d_call: -; j_call: TRBJ1-2; cdr3_nt: TGCGCCAGCAGCTTGGAGGGCGGGTTTGGCTACACCTTC; cdr3_aa: CASSLEGGFGYTF
clone_size: -; v_call: TRBV6-6; d_call: -; j_call: TRBJ1-5; cdr3_nt: TGTGCCAGCAGGGGACTCCTTTCTTACAATCAGCCCCAGCATTTT; cdr3_aa: CASRGLLSYNQPQHF
clone_size: -; v_call: TRBV5-4; d_call: -; j_call: TRBJ2-6; cdr3_nt: TGTGCCAGCAGCTTTTGGGGAGGAGGGGCCAACGTCCTGACTTTC; cdr3_aa: CASSFWGGGANVLTF
clone_size: few; v_call: TRBV6-5; d_call: -; j_call: TRBJ2-3; cdr3_nt: TGTGCCACCCAGGGGACAGATACGCAGTATTTT; cdr3_aa: CATQGTDTQYF
clone_size: -; v_call: TRBV3-1/TRBV3-2; d_call: -; j_call: TRBJ1-1; cdr3_nt: TGTGCCAGCAGCCCAACTATTATAAGCACTGAAGCTTTCTTT; cdr3_aa: CASSPTIISTEAFF
clone_size: -; v_call: TRBV30; d_call: -; j_call: TRBJ2-7; cdr3_nt: TGTGCCTGGAGTGTACGGGGCGGGGCAGAGCAGTACTTC; cdr3_aa: CAWSVRGGAEQYF
clone_size: once; v_call: TRBV7-3; d_call: -; j_call: TRBJ2-5; cdr3_nt: TGTGCCAGCAGCTTAGGTGCTAGCTTAGAGACCCAGTACTTC; cdr3_aa: CASSLGASLETQYF